Given below is one TCR beta chain in context. Germline loops: CDR1 MNHEY, CDR2 SVGAGI. Between the trimmed V and J ends, which lost 6 bases and 5 bases, there was a span of 6 bases. The CDR3 has 11 residues. The sample originates from a study of shared clonotypes between healthy human individuals. Study-level background: Contributing individuals were two females and a few males aged 18 to 49.

Some clones are missing from TCRdb's copy, which holds only in-frame ones; the method was immunoSEQ multiplex PCR. The table lists roughly 1,800,000 clones, less than 95% of them singletons. In the naive CD8 group, cells lacked CD45RO and were positively selected for CCR7, so terminally differentiated effector memory CD45RA+ cells were left out. V usage is TRBV6-5 and J usage is TRBJ2-3, with D unresolved. The origin of this receptor is a man between 18 and 29 years old in good health. The sample consisted of naive CD8+ T cells sorted from blood. The CDR3 is CASSRGDTQYF. CDR3 in DNA: TGTGCCAGCAGCCGAGGAGATACGCAGTATTTT.